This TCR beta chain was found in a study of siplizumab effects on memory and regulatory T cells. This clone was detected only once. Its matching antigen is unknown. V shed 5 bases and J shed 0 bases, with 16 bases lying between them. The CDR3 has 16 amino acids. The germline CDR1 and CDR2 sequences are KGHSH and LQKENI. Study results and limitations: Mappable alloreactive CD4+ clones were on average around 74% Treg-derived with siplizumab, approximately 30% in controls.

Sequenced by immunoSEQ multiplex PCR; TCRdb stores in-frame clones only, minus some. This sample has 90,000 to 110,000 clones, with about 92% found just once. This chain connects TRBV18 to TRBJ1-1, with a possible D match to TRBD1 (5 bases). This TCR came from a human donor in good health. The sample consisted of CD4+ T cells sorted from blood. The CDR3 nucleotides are TGTGCCAGCTCAAGCAACGGGGGAGCGGTGAACACTGAAGCTTTCTTT. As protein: CASSSNGGAVNTEAFF.